This record concerns one TCR beta chain sequence. Its matching antigen is unknown. This sample was taken from a study of shared clonotypes between healthy human individuals. The CDR3 sequence is 13 residues long. CDR1 and CDR2 from the germline V gene are ENHRY and SYGVKD. Trimming stripped 0 bases from V and 10 bases from J, with 12 bases between. Study-level findings and limits: As a rule, naive subsets had a larger estimated richness than memory subsets.

An assay was performed, and its level was deep. Here immunoSEQ multiplex PCR was the method, and the copy in TCRdb shows in-frame clones only, minus some. The table records millions of clones, around nine tenths of them present only once. The TCR originated in a man between 18 and 35 years old in good health. What was sequenced was naive CD4+ T cells sorted from blood. As to subset: CD45RA+ positively selected. The chain links TRBV10-3 to TRBJ1-1; D perhaps matches TRBD1 (5 bases). This CDR3 is CAISESEGEGAFF. In nucleotides, the CDR3 is TGTGCCATCAGTGAGTCGGAAGGGGAGGGAGCTTTCTTT.